The T cell receptor beta chain under discussion was sequenced for a study of blood T cell repertoires in COVID-19 (dated by TCRdb to the early 2020s). Turning to the overall study: The collaborator samples originated in the United States, Italy and Spain and spanned the acute and convalescent phases of COVID-19. The material from the prospective study consisted of cDNA or gDNA derived from T cells, B-cell-depleted T cells, or PBMCs. Where available, HLA class I and class II types were taken from metadata supplied by the sample provider and were not determined by assay-based typing. A freely available public database, intended as a resource for researchers studying the immune response to SARS-CoV-2, is where the repertoires were released. The samples were drawn from two sources: the first 160 participants of the ongoing ImmuneRACE study, and over 1,000 subjects contributed by 6 global collaborators. The sample metadata nearly always contained a de-identified subject ID, COVID-19 status, age in years and sex. The dataset comprised deeply sampled blood TCRbeta repertoires from subjects exposed to, actively infected with, or recovered from COVID-19. Study-wide conclusions, independent of this receptor: The amount of clinical and demographic metadata varied by source and participant and was provided uncurated.

On this clone: Its antigen specificity is not known. One base away there is no much larger clone; base qualities are not given.

TCRbeta CDR3 regions were amplified from genomic DNA by means of the immunoSEQ Assay, a bias-controlled multiplex PCR. As for the authors' bioinformatics: Within the assay, amplification of reference gene primers was used to estimate how many nucleated cells each sample contained. To quantify the absolute abundance of each unique TCRbeta CDR3 rearrangement, sequence reads were collapsed and filtered. Productive Simpson clonality was computed per sample as the square root of Simpson's diversity index over productive rearrangements. TCRdb holds this immuneACCESS table with in-frame rearrangements only. Some clones are missing; in checked studies, unresolved V genes explain under half, and the rest has no known cause. That table is the source of V, J and clone size, and D and trimming were worked out from the DNA. The sample includes some 130,000 clones, with roughly 89% observed a single time. The top ten clonotypes cover approximately 4.5% of the sample.

As encoded in the germline V gene (reference sequence), CDR1 is SGHNT while CDR2 is YYREEE. From its cysteine to its phenylalanine, the CDR3 spans 17 amino acids. Kept here is only the CDR3 DNA, which spans 51 bases and is read in frame from base 1. Ends trimmed: V by 0 bases, J by 2 bases; bases unmatched to a gene: 5. At one collaborating source in Seattle, patients were enrolled during active infection and were followed longitudinally through the course of disease. Collaborating institutions collected whole blood in K2EDTA tubes following their own protocols. For TCRbeta analysis, collaborators shipped samples as frozen whole blood, isolated PBMCs, or DNA extracted from either of those sample types.

This TCR derives from a man in his sixties with COVID-19, enrolled during active disease. The rearrangement combines TRBV5-4 with TRBJ2-3; 11 bases in the middle match TRBD2. Material for sequencing was peripheral blood. The CDR3 here reads CASSLETSGVYTDTQYF. The sequenced DNA is TGTGCCAGCAGCTTGGAGACTAGCGGGGTGTACACAGATACGCAGTATTTT.